A single sample is the source of the 31 T cell receptor beta chains below, sequenced in a study of CD8 T cells in ankylosing spondylitis (dated by TCRdb to 2016 to 2017). The library was made by 5' RACE. Sequenced using an Illumina HiSeq 2500. In TCRdb, the public reads were trimmed at Q25 with fastp and aligned with MiXCR, with productive beta chains retained. Rows with one shared CDR3 protein collapse into an entry with the most common genes and DNA. Across this sample there are a few hundred thousand distinct CDR3 sequences, with over 9.5% seen only once. Under 25% of the sample belongs to the ten largest clones. Sequencing input: blood, either unsorted or a sorted T cell fraction (not recorded which). The receptor set was obtained from a male donor with ankylosing spondylitis or in good health (not recorded which).

This clonotype was seen at least ten times. The chain has TRBV7-2 and TRBJ2-3, with 11 positions matching TRBD2. From germline, CDR1 is SGHTA and CDR2 FQGNSA. With V trimmed by 2 bases and J by 5 bases, 6 bases remained unmatched. The CDR3 consists of 16 residues. CDR3 nucleotides: TGTGCCAGCAGCTTAAGGCTAGCGGGGGGCGGAGATACGCAGTATTTT. It is translated as CASSLRLAGGGDTQYF.

In its sample, this clonotype was seen many times. The chain joins TRBV20-1 to TRBJ2-3, with D perhaps TRBD2 (7 bases). V shed 4 bases and J shed 0 bases, with 11 bases lying between them. The germline V gene has CDR1 DFQATT and CDR2 SNEGSKA (reference sequence). The CDR3 totals 14 residues. The CDR3 spells CSAKGGRSTDTQYF. CDR3 in DNA: TGCAGTGCTAAGGGGGGGCGTAGCACAGATACGCAGTATTTT.

This clonotype was seen many times. The chain is built from TRBV7-9 and TRBJ2-5; D gene uncertain. V was trimmed by 2 bases and J by 2 bases, leaving 9 bases between them. The CDR3 runs 14 residues. CDR1 and CDR2 from the germline V gene are SEHNR and FQNEAQ (reference sequence). CDR3 sequence: CASSLSLLQETQYF. Here the CDR3 DNA reads TGTGCCAGCAGCTTAAGTCTACTGCAAGAGACCCAGTACTTC.

This clonotype was seen repeatedly, ten times or more. The rearrangement links TRBV5-1 to TRBJ2-3; D unclear. Germline V gene data show CDR1 as SGHRS and CDR2 as YFSETQ. The germline V and J ends were trimmed by 1 base and 0 bases, with 3 bases remaining between them. This CDR3 spans 13 amino acids. CDR3 sequence (DNA): TGCGCCAGCAGCTTGACCAGCACAGATACGCAGTATTTT. Protein product: CASSLTSTDTQYF.

This clonotype was counted at least ten times. The J gene is TRBJ2-2, the V gene TRBV9; 10 bases line up with TRBD1. The CDR3 sequence is 15 residues long. The trim removed 2 bases at V and 3 bases at J, leaving 1 base unmatched. Germline V gene lookup returns CDR1 SGDLS and CDR2 YYNGEE. The DNA for the CDR3 is TGTGCCAGCAGCGTGGGACAGGGGTACACCGGGGAGCTGTTTTTT. Its translation is CASSVGQGYTGELFF.

The gene calls are TRBV20-1 and TRBJ2-3; 8 positions match TRBD1. CDR1 and CDR2 from the germline V gene are DFQATT and SNEGSKA (reference sequence). V was clipped by 6 bases and J by 4 bases; unmatched bases: 9. The CDR3 is 14 residues long. This CDR3 reads CSAGTGGIPDTQYF. The CDR3 coding sequence is TGCAGTGCGGGAACAGGGGGAATTCCAGATACGCAGTATTTT.

This clonotype came up a few times. The chain carries TRBV29-1 and TRBJ2-5, with 9 bases identical to TRBD1. Germline CDR1 and CDR2: SQVTM and ANQGSEA. The CDR3 totals 15 residues. V lost 2 bases, J lost 4 bases, and 8 bases stayed unmatched. CDR3 amino acids: CSVERDTGGTETQYF. The DNA of the CDR3 is TGCAGCGTTGAAAGGGACACAGGGGGCACAGAGACCCAGTACTTC.

This chain connects TRBV20-1 to TRBJ2-1, with D perhaps TRBD2 (5 bases). The CDR3 is 14 amino acids. V was clipped by 3 bases and J by 3 bases, with 12 bases between them. Looked up from germline, CDR1 is DFQATT and CDR2 is SNEGSKA (reference sequence). The CDR3 DNA is TGCAGTGCTAGGGTGGGAGAAGGCTACAATGAGCAGTTCTTC. It translates to CSARVGEGYNEQFF.

The genes are TRBV12-3 or TRBV12-4 and TRBJ2-5; 7 bases are a match to TRBD1. V lost 3 bases and J lost 2; bases outside the gene matches: 3. The CDR3 spans 14 residues. In DNA form, the CDR3 reads TGTGCCAGCAGTTTCGACAGGGTGCAAGAGACCCAGTACTTC. This gives the protein CASSFDRVQETQYF.

This clonotype was seen ten or more times. The chain uses TRBV5-6 and TRBJ2-5; a weak D match, TRBD1 (6 bases). From germline, CDR1 is SGHDT and CDR2 YYEEEE. Between the trimmed V and J ends, which lost 4 bases and 5 bases, there was a span of 15 bases. This CDR3 spans 14 amino acids. The CDR3 spells CASSGDRGGETQYF. CDR3 in DNA: TGTGCCAGCAGCGGTGACAGAGGGGGTGAGACCCAGTACTTC.

This clonotype has a handful of counts. The rearrangement uses TRBV7-9 and TRBJ1-1; possibly TRBD1 for D (5 bases). The CDR3 extends over 16 amino acids. Looked up from germline, CDR1 is SEHNR and CDR2 is FQNEAQ (reference sequence). With 5 bases removed from V and 4 bases from J, the gap between germline ends came to 20 bases. CDR3 sequence (DNA): TGTGCCAGCAGCCCCTACGCAGGGTTCGGTGGCACTGAAGCTTTCTTT. Its protein is CASSPYAGFGGTEAFF.

At least ten counts were recorded for this clonotype. This sequence joins TRBV9 and TRBJ2-5; the D gene is possibly TRBD1 (7 bases). The CDR3 is 16 residues long. V gave up 0 bases and J gave up 1 base, with 13 bases separating them. Germline loops: CDR1 SGDLS, CDR2 YYNGEE. The CDR3 coding sequence is TGTGCCAGCAGCGTAGATACCCAGGGGGGCCAAGAGACCCAGTACTTC. It codes for CASSVDTQGGQETQYF.

The J gene is TRBJ2-3, the V gene TRBV29-1; weak D call: TRBD2 (5 bases). The germline CDR1 and CDR2 sequences are SQVTM and ANQGSEA. This CDR3 is built from 13 residues. V lost 8 bases to trimming and J lost 1 base, with 13 bases between them. The CDR3 nucleotides read TGCAGCCCTGTTGAGGGCGGCACAGATACGCAGTATTTT. As protein: CSPVEGGTDTQYF.

The table lists this clonotype with a few counts. This chain connects TRBV5-6 to TRBJ2-2, with D perhaps given as TRBD1 or TRBD2 (6 bases each). In germline, CDR1 is SGHDT, CDR2 YYEEEE. With 6 bases removed from V and 3 bases from J, the gap between germline ends came to 18 bases. This CDR3 contains 16 residues. The CDR3 protein is CASTSVGGADTGELFF. Written as DNA, the CDR3 is TGTGCCAGCACCTCTGTGGGGGGCGCCGACACCGGGGAGCTGTTTTTT.

This clonotype was found many times. The chain couples TRBV4-2 to TRBJ2-1; D unresolved. This CDR3 spans 17 amino acids. In germline, CDR1 is LGHNA, CDR2 YNFKEQ. Between the trimmed V and J ends, which lost 0 bases and 4 bases, there was a span of 16 bases. The CDR3 region is CASSQEHLPIPYNEQFF. The DNA of the CDR3 is TGTGCCAGCAGCCAAGAACATCTCCCAATCCCTTACAATGAGCAGTTCTTC.

This clonotype has ten or more counts. CDR3 bases: TGTGCCAGCAGGCCTCTACGTCGTGATGCGCCCCAGCATTTT. Protein product: CASRPLRRDAPQHF. The chain combines TRBV6-1 with TRBJ1-5, with D uncertain. The CDR3 is made up of 14 amino acids. Germline V gene data show CDR1 as MNHNS and CDR2 as SASEGT. V gave up 6 bases and J gave up 9 bases, with 18 bases separating them.

V and J are TRBV5-1 and TRBJ2-7, with D unresolved. Trimming cost V 0 bases and J 7 bases, with 17 bases left between them. CDR1 and CDR2 from the germline V gene are SGHRS and YFSETQ. The CDR3 contains 15 residues. The CDR3 reads CASSLVSSVAWEQYF. The CDR3 DNA reads TGCGCCAGCAGCTTGGTGAGCTCGGTGGCATGGGAGCAGTACTTC.

This clonotype was seen only a few times. The rearrangement links TRBV9 to TRBJ1-2; D perhaps matches TRBD1 (6 bases). The V end lost 3 bases, the J end lost 4 bases, and 25 bases lay between the germline ends. This CDR3 comprises 18 residues. CDR1 and CDR2 from the germline V gene are SGDLS and YYNGEE. The CDR3 sequence is CASSAHRDMPNILYGYTF. The CDR3, as DNA: TGTGCCAGCAGCGCCCACAGGGACATGCCGAATATCCTCTATGGCTACACCTTC.

Ten or more counts support this clonotype. The chain joins TRBV20-1 to TRBJ1-3; possibly TRBD1 for D (5 bases). CDR1 and CDR2 (germline): DFQATT, SNEGSKA (reference sequence). Deletions cut 5 bases from V and 2 bases from J, with 10 bases between. The CDR3 is 13 amino acids. The CDR3 here is CSALAGPGNTIYF. DNA for the CDR3: TGCAGTGCTCTGGCAGGGCCTGGAAACACCATATATTTT.

The chain carries TRBV7-2 and TRBJ2-1; 10 bases fit TRBD2. V lost 8 bases and J lost 3; bases outside the gene matches: 10. The CDR3 contains 16 residues. The germline V gene has CDR1 SGHTA and CDR2 FQGNSA. The CDR3: CASRAAWTSGYNEQFF. The CDR3, as DNA: TGTGCCAGCCGTGCAGCATGGACTAGCGGCTACAATGAGCAGTTCTTC.

The genes are TRBV28 and TRBJ1-2, with a weak D call TRBD1 (6 bases). In germline, CDR1 is MDHEN, CDR2 SYDVKM. V was pared by 8 bases and J by 4 bases, with 20 bases between. The CDR3 consists of 15 residues. The CDR3 nucleotides read TGTGCCAGCTACGGAGGGGGGGGCGCTGGCTATGGCTACACCTTC. Encoded protein: CASYGGGGAGYGYTF.

This chain connects TRBV5-4 to TRBJ1-2, with D maybe TRBD1 (5 bases). Germline-derived CDR1 and CDR2 are SGHNT and YYREEE (reference sequence). Trimming shortened V by 1 base and J by 8 bases, and 15 bases separated the two germline ends. The CDR3 is 14 amino acids. CDR3 amino acids: CASSLKVGGSGYTF. The CDR3 DNA reads TGTGCCAGCAGCTTGAAGGTGGGGGGATCCGGCTACACCTTC.

This clonotype was seen at least ten times. CDR3 protein: CASSGTSGAINEQFF. The CDR3 bases are TGTGCCAGCAGTGGGACTAGCGGGGCCATTAATGAGCAGTTCTTC. The chain links TRBV2 to TRBJ2-1; 12 bases line up with TRBD2. Germline CDR1 reads SNHLY; CDR2 reads FYNNEI. This CDR3 is built from 15 residues. Trimming at V came to 4 bases and at J to 7 bases, leaving 5 bases not matched to a gene.

This clonotype has only one observation. This sequence may be a read error, since a much larger clone differs from it by one base. CDR3 loop: CSAPRYGTDMQYF. DNA for the CDR3: TGCAGTGCTCCCCGTTACGGCACAGATATGCAGTATTTT. The rearrangement joins TRBV20-1 to TRBJ2-3; D is undetermined. The CDR3 covers 13 residues. Germline CDR1 DFQATT, CDR2 SNEGSKA (reference sequence).

This clonotype was observed at least ten times. The rearrangement joins TRBV20-1 to TRBJ1-2, with D maybe TRBD1 (5 bases). V was trimmed by 5 bases and J by 3 bases, leaving 13 bases between them. The germline CDR1 and CDR2 sequences are DFQATT and SNEGSKA (reference sequence). The CDR3 is made up of 13 amino acids. CDR3 coding DNA: TGCAGTGCTGGAGGGACGGCTGACTATGGCTACACCTTC. Protein sequence: CSAGGTADYGYTF.

This rearrangement joins TRBV5-1 to TRBJ2-7; TRBD1 matches 8 bases. Trimming took 0 bases from V and 1 from J; bases not matched to a gene: 3. Germline V lookup: CDR1 SGHRS, CDR2 YFSETQ. The CDR3 length is 15 residues. The CDR3 spells CASSLVTGGSYEQYF. The CDR3 DNA is TGCGCCAGCAGCTTGGTTACAGGGGGGTCCTACGAGCAGTACTTC.

This clonotype occurred a few times. The rearrangement links TRBV3-1 to TRBJ2-5; D is perhaps TRBD2 (6 bases). CDR1 LGHDT and CDR2 YNNKEL come from the germline V gene (reference sequence). The CDR3 has 15 amino acids. The V end was cut by 4 bases, the J end by 5 bases, with 17 bases between. The CDR3 loop is CASSPRAGTAETQYF. The CDR3 region has the DNA TGTGCCAGCAGCCCTCGGGCGGGGACGGCTGAGACCCAGTACTTC.

Details on this clonotype: A read error may be the cause here, since a much bigger clone is one base away. This rearrangement joins TRBV6-5 to TRBJ1-1; D ambiguous. CDR3 length: 18 residues. Looked up from germline, CDR1 is MNHEY and CDR2 is SVGAGI. V was pared by 2 bases and J by 5 bases, with 24 bases between. The CDR3 DNA follows: TGTGCCAGCAGTTACGATGTCTGTCGAACTGGGGTCTGGACTGAAGCTTTCTTT. It encodes CASSYDVCRTGVWTEAFF.

In its sample, this clonotype was seen many times. This sequence joins TRBV27 and TRBJ1-2; D might be TRBD1 (6 bases). The CDR3 has 12 amino acids. Trimming took off 5 bases at V and 8 bases at J, with 12 bases between the two ends. CDR1 is MNHEY, CDR2 SMNVEV, per germline (reference sequence). CDR3 coding DNA: TGTGCCAGCAGTCCATCAGGGACAGGCTACACCTTC. This gives the protein CASSPSGTGYTF.

This sequence joins TRBV28 and TRBJ1-2; 8 bases fit TRBD1. V was pared by 4 bases and J by 7 bases, with 17 bases of the junction left unmatched. The CDR3 length is 17 residues. In germline, CDR1 is MDHEN, CDR2 SYDVKM. CDR3 residues: CASSSSLGAGGEGGYTF. The CDR3 DNA sequence: TGTGCCAGCAGTTCCTCACTTGGCGCAGGGGGCGAGGGTGGCTACACCTTC.

This sequence joins TRBV7-8 and TRBJ2-7; 12 bases fit TRBD1. Germline CDR1 SGHVS, CDR2 FQNEAQ. The CDR3 is made up of 15 amino acids. Trimming at V came to 5 bases and at J to 7 bases, leaving 9 bases not matched to a gene. As DNA, the CDR3 is TGTGCCAGCAGCACCGGGACAGGGGGCCAAGCTGAGCAGTACTTC. Its protein product is CASSTGTGGQAEQYF.